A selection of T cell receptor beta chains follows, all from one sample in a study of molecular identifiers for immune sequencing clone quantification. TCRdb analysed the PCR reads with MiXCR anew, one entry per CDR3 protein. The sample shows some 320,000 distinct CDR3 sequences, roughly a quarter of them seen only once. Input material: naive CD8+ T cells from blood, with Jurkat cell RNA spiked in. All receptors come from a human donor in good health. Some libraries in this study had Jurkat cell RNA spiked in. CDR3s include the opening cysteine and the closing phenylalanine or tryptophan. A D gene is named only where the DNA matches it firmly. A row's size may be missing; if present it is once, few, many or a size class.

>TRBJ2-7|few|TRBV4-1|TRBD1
TGCGCCAGCAGCCACGAAGCGACAGGGTTTTACGAGCAGTACTTC
CASSHEATGFYEQYF
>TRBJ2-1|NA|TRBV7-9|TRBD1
TGTGCCAGCAGCAAGGGACAGCCCTACAATGAGCAGTTCTTC
CASSKGQPYNEQFF
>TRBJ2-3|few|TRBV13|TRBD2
TGTGCCAGCAGGACTAGCGGGGGATACCTCACAGATACGCAGTATTTT
CASRTSGGYLTDTQYF
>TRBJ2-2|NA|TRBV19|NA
TGTGCCAGTAGTATAGGAACCACCACCGGGGAGCTGTTTTTT
CASSIGTTTGELFF
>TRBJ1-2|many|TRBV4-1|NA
TGCGCCAGCAGCCAAGCAGGGTTAGTAAACTATGGCTACACCTTC
CASSQAGLVNYGYTF
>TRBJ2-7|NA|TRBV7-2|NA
TGTGCCAGCAGCTTAGGAATGGCCAGCTACGAGCAGTACTTC
CASSLGMASYEQYF
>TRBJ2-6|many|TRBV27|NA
TGTGCCAGCAGTTTTGGGAATAGGGCCAACGTCCTGACTTTC
CASSFGNRANVLTF
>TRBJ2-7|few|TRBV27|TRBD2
TGTGCCAGCAGTGTCCTAGCGGCAGCCTACGAGCAGTACTTC
CASSVLAAAYEQYF
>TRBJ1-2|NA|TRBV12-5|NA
TGTGCTAGTGGTTTGCCGGGCAGCCACTATGGCTACACCTTC
CASGLPGSHYGYTF
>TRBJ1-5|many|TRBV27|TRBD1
TGTGCCAGCAGTCCCCGGACAGGCTTTCAGCCCCAGCATTTT
CASSPRTGFQPQHF
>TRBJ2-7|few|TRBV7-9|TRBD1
TGTGCCAGCAGCTTAGTACCGGGCCCCACAGGGGGCTACGACGAGCAGTACTTC
CASSLVPGPTGGYDEQYF
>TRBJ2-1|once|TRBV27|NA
TGTGCCAGCAGTGGGTCACAGGGATACAATGAGCAGTTCTTC
CASSGSQGYNEQFF
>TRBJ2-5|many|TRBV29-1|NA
TGCAGCGTTGTCGGAGCGGGTACTCAAGAGACCCAGTACTTC
CSVVGAGTQETQYF
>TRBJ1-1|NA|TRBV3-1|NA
TGTACCAGCAGCGCAAACTGGGGGAACACTGAAGCTTTCTTT
CTSSANWGNTEAFF
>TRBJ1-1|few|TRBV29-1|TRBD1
TGCAGCGCCCGGACAGGGGGCTATGTTGAAGCTTTCTTT
CSARTGGYVEAFF
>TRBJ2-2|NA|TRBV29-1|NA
TGCAGCGTTGAAGTTCGGACGTACGGGGAGCCGTGTTTT
CSVEVRTYGEPCF
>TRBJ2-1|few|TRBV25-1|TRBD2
TGTGCCAGCAGTGATATAGGTGGACTAGCGGGAGTCAATGAGCAGTTCTTC
CASSDIGGLAGVNEQFF
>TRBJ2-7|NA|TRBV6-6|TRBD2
TGTGCCAGCAGTCGAACCGGGACTGAAATGACTAGCGGGGACGGACAGTACTTC
CASSRTGTEMTSGDGQYF
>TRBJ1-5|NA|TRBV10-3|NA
TGTGCCATCAGTGAGTCAGCGGGGGGCAATCAGCCCCAGCATTTT
CAISESAGGNQPQHF